The TCR beta chain under discussion was sequenced for a study of Graves' ophthalmopathy and Graves' hyperthyroidism. The CDR3 spans 17 residues. From germline, CDR1 is LNHDA and CDR2 SQIVND (reference sequence). Trimming took off 3 bases at V and 4 bases at J, with 21 bases between the two ends. This clonotype was seen at least ten times. TCR beta CDR3 amplification used RNA transcripts. HTBI primers were employed in first-round RT-PCR, then a second-round multiplex PCR followed. TCRdb recomputed calls from the multiplex PCR reads with MiXCR, one row per CDR3 protein. The sample records about 1.1 million distinct CDR3 sequences, about two fifths being singletons.

The chain has TRBV19 and TRBJ1-1; perhaps TRBD1 as D (5 bases). The sample taken for sequencing was peripheral blood or thyroid tissue (not recorded which). The TCR was taken from an adult man with Graves' hyperthyroidism. The CDR3 here is CASSIGGIRDHLTEAFF. Here the CDR3 DNA reads TGTGCCAGTAGTATCGGTGGCATCAGGGATCATCTCACTGAAGCTTTCTTT. Filled out from reference TRBV19 and TRBJ1-1, the complete variable domain reads DGGITQSPKYLFRKEGQNVTLSCEQNLNHDAMYWYRQDPGQGLRLIYYSQIVNDFQKGDIAEGYSVSREKKESFPLTVTSAQKNPTAFYLCASSIGGIRDHLTEAFFGQGTRLTVV.